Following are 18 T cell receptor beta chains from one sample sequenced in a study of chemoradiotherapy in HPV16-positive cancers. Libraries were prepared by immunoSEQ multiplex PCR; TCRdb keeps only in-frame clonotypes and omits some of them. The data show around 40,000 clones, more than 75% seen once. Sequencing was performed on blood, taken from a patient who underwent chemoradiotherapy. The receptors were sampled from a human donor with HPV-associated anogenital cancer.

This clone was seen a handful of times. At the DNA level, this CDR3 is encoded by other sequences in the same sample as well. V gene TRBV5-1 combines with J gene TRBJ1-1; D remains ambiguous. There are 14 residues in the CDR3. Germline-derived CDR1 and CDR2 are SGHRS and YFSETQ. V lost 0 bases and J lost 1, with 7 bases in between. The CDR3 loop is CASSLGTANTEAFF. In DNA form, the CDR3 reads TGCGCCAGCAGCTTGGGGACGGCGAACACTGAAGCTTTCTTT.

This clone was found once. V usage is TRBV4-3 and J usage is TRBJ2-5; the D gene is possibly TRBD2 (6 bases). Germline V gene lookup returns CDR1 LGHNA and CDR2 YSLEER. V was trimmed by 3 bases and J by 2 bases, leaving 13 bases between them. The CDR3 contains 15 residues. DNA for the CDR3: TGCGCCAGCAGCCATATAGCGGATGTACAAGAGACCCAGTACTTC. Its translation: CASSHIADVQETQYF.

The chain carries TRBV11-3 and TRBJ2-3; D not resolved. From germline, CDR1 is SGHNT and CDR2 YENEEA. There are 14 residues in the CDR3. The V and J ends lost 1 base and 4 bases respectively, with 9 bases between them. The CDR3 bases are TGTGCCAGCAGCTTAGGGGATTTCCCAGATACGCAGTATTTT. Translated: CASSLGDFPDTQYF.

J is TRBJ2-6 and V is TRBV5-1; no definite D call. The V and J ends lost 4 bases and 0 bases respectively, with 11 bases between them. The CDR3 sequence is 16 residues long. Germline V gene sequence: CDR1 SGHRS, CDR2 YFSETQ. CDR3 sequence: CASSPDSRSGANVLTF. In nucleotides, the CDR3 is TGCGCCAGCAGCCCGGATTCTCGCTCTGGGGCCAACGTCCTGACTTTC.

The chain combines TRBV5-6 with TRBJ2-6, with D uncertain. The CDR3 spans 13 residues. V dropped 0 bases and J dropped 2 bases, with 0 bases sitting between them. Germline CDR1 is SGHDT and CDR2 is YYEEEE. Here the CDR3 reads CASSLAGANVLTF. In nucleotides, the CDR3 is TGTGCCAGCAGCTTGGCTGGGGCCAACGTCCTGACTTTC.

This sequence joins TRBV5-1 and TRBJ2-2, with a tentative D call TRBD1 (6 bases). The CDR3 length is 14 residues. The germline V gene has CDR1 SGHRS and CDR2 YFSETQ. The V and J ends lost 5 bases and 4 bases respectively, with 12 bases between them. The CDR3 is CASRLQGSTGELFF. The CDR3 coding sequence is TGCGCCAGCAGGTTACAGGGAAGCACCGGGGAGCTGTTTTTT.

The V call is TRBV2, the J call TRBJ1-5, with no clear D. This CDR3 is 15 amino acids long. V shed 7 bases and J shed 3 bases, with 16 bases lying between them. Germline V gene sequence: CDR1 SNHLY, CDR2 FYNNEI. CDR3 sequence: CASIQRLGFNQPQHF. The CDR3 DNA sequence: TGTGCCAGCATTCAACGGTTGGGCTTCAATCAGCCCCAGCATTTT.

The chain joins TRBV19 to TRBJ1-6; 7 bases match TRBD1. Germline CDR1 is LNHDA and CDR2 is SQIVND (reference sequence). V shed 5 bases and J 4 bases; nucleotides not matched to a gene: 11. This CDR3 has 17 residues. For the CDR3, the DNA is TGTGCCAGTAGTTTCCAAAGGGGGCTAGAATATAATTCACCCCTCCACTTT. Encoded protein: CASSFQRGLEYNSPLHF.

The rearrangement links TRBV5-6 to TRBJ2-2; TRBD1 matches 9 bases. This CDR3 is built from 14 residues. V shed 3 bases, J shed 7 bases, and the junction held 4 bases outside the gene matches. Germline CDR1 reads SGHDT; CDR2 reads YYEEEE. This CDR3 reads CASSSDRGSGELFF. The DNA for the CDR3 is TGTGCCAGCAGCTCTGACAGGGGGAGCGGGGAGCTGTTTTTT.

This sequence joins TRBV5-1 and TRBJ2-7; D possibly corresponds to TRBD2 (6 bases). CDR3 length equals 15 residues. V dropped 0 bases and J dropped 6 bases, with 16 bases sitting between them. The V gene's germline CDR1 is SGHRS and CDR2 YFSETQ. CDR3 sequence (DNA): TGCGCCAGCAGCTTGGCGGTGCGGGGTAAGGGCGAGCAGTACTTC. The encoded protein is CASSLAVRGKGEQYF.

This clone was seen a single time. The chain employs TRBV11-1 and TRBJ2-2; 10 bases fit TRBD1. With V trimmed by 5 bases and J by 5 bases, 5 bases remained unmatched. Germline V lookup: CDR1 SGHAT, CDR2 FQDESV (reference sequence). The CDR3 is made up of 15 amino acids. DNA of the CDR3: TGTGCCAGCAGCCCCTGGACAGGGGGGACCGGGGAGCTGTTTTTT. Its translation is CASSPWTGGTGELFF.

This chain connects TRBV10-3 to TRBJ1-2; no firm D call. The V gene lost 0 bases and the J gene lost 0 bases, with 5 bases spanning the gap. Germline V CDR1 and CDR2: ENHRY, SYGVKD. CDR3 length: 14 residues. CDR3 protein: CAISESRANYGYTF. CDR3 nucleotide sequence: TGTGCCATCAGTGAGTCGAGGGCTAACTATGGCTACACCTTC.

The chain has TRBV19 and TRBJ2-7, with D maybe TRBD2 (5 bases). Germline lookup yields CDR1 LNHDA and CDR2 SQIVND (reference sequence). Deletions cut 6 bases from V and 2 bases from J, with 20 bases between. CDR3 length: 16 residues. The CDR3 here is CASRKTAREPTYEQYF. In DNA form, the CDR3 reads TGTGCCAGTAGAAAAACTGCCCGGGAACCAACCTACGAGCAGTACTTC. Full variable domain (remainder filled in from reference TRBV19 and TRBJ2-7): DGGITQSPKYLFRKEGQNVTLSCEQNLNHDAMYWYRQDPGQGLRLIYYSQIVNDFQKGDIAEGYSVSREKKESFPLTVTSAQKNPTAFYLCASRKTAREPTYEQYFGPGTRLTVT.

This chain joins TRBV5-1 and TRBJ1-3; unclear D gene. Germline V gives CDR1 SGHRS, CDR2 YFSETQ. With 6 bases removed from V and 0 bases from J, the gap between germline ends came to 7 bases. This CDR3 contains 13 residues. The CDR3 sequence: CASKADSGNTIYF. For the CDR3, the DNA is TGCGCCAGCAAGGCAGACTCTGGAAACACCATATATTTT.

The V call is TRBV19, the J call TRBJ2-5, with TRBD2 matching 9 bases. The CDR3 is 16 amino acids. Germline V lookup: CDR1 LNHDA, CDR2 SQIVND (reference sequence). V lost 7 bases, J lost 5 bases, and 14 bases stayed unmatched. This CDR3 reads CASTGGSGGWWETQYF. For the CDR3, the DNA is TGTGCCAGTACCGGGGGAAGCGGGGGGTGGTGGGAGACCCAGTACTTC.

CDR3 amino acids: CASSVGGGVGSPLHF. The CDR3 DNA reads TGTGCCAGCAGCGTAGGGGGGGGAGTGGGATCACCCCTCCACTTT. The rearrangement links TRBV9 to TRBJ1-6; tentative D call: TRBD1 (5 bases). Germline lookup yields CDR1 SGDLS and CDR2 YYNGEE. Trimming shortened V by 0 bases and J by 10 bases, and 14 bases separated the two germline ends. CDR3 length: 15 amino acids.

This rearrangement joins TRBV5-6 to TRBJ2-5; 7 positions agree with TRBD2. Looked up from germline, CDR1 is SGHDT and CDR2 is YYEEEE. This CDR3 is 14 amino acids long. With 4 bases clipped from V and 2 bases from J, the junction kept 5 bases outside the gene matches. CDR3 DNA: TGTGCCAGCAGCCCCAGCGGGGTGCAAGAGACCCAGTACTTC. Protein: CASSPSGVQETQYF.

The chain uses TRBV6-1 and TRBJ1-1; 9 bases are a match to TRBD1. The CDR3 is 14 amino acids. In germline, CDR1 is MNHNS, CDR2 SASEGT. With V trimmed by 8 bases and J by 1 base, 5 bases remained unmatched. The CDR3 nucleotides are TGTGCCAGCTGGGGACAGGGAAGGAACACTGAAGCTTTCTTT. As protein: CASWGQGRNTEAFF.